These 19 T cell receptor beta chains were sequenced from one sample in a study of blood T cell repertoires in COVID-19. Libraries were prepared by immunoSEQ multiplex PCR; TCRdb keeps only in-frame clonotypes and omits some of them. The data hold 200,000 to 250,000 clones, with 84% observed a single time. The sequenced material came from peripheral blood. The source is a man aged 50-60 years with active or convalescent COVID-19.

The chain recombines TRBV7-9 with TRBJ2-2; 10 nucleotides agree with TRBD1. The junction had 9 bases not matched to a gene; V was cut back by 3 bases and J by 8 bases. CDR1 is SEHNR, CDR2 FQNEAQ, per germline (reference sequence). The CDR3 loop spans 16 amino acids. The DNA for the CDR3 is TGTGCCAGCAGCTTCCTCGGGACAGGGGTTTCTGGGGAGCTGTTTTTT. This codes for CASSFLGTGVSGELFF.

V and J are TRBV2 and TRBJ1-5, with a tentative D call TRBD1 (5 bases). The CDR3 is made up of 13 amino acids. Germline V gene lookup returns CDR1 SNHLY and CDR2 FYNNEI. Trimming shortened V by 4 bases and J by 3 bases, and 7 bases separated the two germline ends. The CDR3 sequence: CASSGTTNQPQHF. The CDR3, as DNA: TGTGCCAGCAGTGGGACAACCAATCAGCCCCAGCATTTT.

V is TRBV4-1 and J is TRBJ2-1; 8 nucleotides line up with TRBD1. Trimming took 1 base from V and 0 from J; bases not matched to a gene: 5. CDR1 and CDR2 from the germline V gene are MGHRA and YSYEKL. The CDR3 sequence is 17 residues long. The CDR3 DNA reads TGCGCCAGCAGCCAAGGGACAGGGCGCAGCTCCTACAATGAGCAGTTCTTC. This translates into CASSQGTGRSSYNEQFF.

The CDR3 DNA reads TGTGCCAGTTCCGTCCGGGACAGGGGGCAGCCCCAGCATTTT. Its translation: CASSVRDRGQPQHF. The chain combines TRBV6-6 with TRBJ1-5; 11 bases match TRBD1. CDR1 is MNHNY, CDR2 SVGAGI, per germline (reference sequence). The trim removed 9 bases at V and 7 bases at J, leaving 8 bases unmatched. This CDR3 is built from 14 residues.

V is TRBV7-2 and J is TRBJ1-4; 7 bases are a match to TRBD1. This CDR3 comprises 12 residues. Germline values: CDR1 SGHTA, CDR2 FQGNSA. The V gene end was trimmed by 4 bases and the J gene end by 8 bases; junction bases not matched to a gene: 1. The CDR3 bases are TGTGCCAGCAGCTCACAGGGGGAAAAACTGTTTTTT. It translates to CASSSQGEKLFF. Based on the CDR3 plus reference TRBV7-2 and TRBJ1-4, the full variable domain is GAGVSQSPSNKVTEKGKDVELRCDPISGHTALYWYRQSLGQGLEFLIYFQGNSAPDKSGLPSDRFSAERTGGSVSTLTIQRTQQEDSAVYLCASSSQGEKLFFGSGTQLSVL.

The V call is TRBV5-6, the J call TRBJ1-1; tentatively, D is TRBD1 (6 bases). The germline V gene has CDR1 SGHDT and CDR2 YYEEEE. Trimming pared 2 bases from V and 0 bases from J, leaving 14 bases between. This CDR3 region has 16 residues. CDR3 in amino acids: CASSFMDRDLNTEAFF. The CDR3 region has the DNA TGTGCCAGCAGCTTCATGGACAGAGACCTGAACACTGAAGCTTTCTTT.

The table lists this clone with a count of one. The genes are TRBV7-8 and TRBJ2-5; TRBD2 matches at 16 bases. CDR3 length: 18 amino acids. Germline CDR1 reads SGHVS; CDR2 reads FQNEAQ. Trimming at V came to 5 bases and at J to 2 bases, leaving 8 bases not matched to a gene. This chain's CDR3 is CASSLGTSGRAAQETQYF. The CDR3 region has the DNA TGTGCCAGCAGCCTCGGGACTAGCGGGAGGGCCGCACAAGAGACCCAGTACTTC. Combining the CDR3 with reference TRBV7-8 and TRBJ2-5 gives the whole variable domain GAGVSQSPRYKVAKRGQDVALRCDPISGHVSLFWYQQALGQGPEFLTYFQNEAQLDKSGLPSDRFFAERPEGSVSTLKIQRTQQEDSAVYLCASSLGTSGRAAQETQYFGPGTRLLVL.

This clone was found once. The rearrangement uses TRBV7-8 and TRBJ2-7, with 7 bases lining up with TRBD2. The ends lost 8 bases at V and 1 base at J; junction bases unmatched: 2. CDR1 is SGHVS, CDR2 FQNEAQ, per germline. The CDR3 contains 12 residues. The CDR3 here is CASGGGSYEQYF. In DNA, the CDR3 is TGTGCCAGCGGGGGGGGTTCCTACGAGCAGTACTTC.

The V call is TRBV6-5, the J call TRBJ1-3, with D uncertain. The CDR3 runs to 16 residues. V was clipped by 2 bases and J by 4 bases, with 15 bases between them. CDR1 MNHEY and CDR2 SVGAGI come from the germline V gene. CDR3 DNA sequence: TGTGCCAGCAGTTACAACTCACTATCGGGAGGAAACACCATATATTTT. As protein: CASSYNSLSGGNTIYF.

The rearrangement links TRBV6-5 to TRBJ1-3; D unresolved. Germline V lookup: CDR1 MNHEY, CDR2 SVGAGI. The CDR3 contains 13 residues. V was trimmed by 5 bases and J by 4 bases, leaving 9 bases between them. CDR3 residues: CASSRGDGNTIYF. CDR3 coding DNA: TGTGCCAGCAGTCGGGGTGACGGAAACACCATATATTTT.

The chain combines TRBV2 with TRBJ1-4; D gene ambiguous. Trimming left V 5 bases short and J 5 bases short, with 12 bases between. Germline-derived CDR1 and CDR2 are SNHLY and FYNNEI. The CDR3 has 14 amino acids. Here the CDR3 reads CASSPRGRNEKLFF. The DNA for the CDR3 is TGTGCCAGCAGTCCCCGTGGCAGGAATGAAAAACTGTTTTTT.

V and J are TRBV4-1 and TRBJ2-3; possibly TRBD2 for D (5 bases). CDR3 length equals 14 residues. Germline CDR1 reads MGHRA; CDR2 reads YSYEKL. V dropped 4 bases and J dropped 4 bases, with 12 bases sitting between them. CDR3 DNA: TGCGCCAGCAGCCGAACTCCGGGGTCAGATACGCAGTATTTT. The encoded protein is CASSRTPGSDTQYF.

The chain employs TRBV20-1 and TRBJ2-7, with 9 bases matching TRBD1. This CDR3 region has 14 residues. Trimming removed 3 bases from V and 7 bases from J; junction bases left unmatched: 10. Germline lookup yields CDR1 DFQATT and CDR2 SNEGSKA (reference sequence). CDR3 DNA: TGCAGTGCTAGTGGGGACAGGGCGACGAGGGAGCAGTACTTC. Protein product: CSASGDRATREQYF.

The V call is TRBV9, the J call TRBJ2-1; TRBD1 matches 7 bases. The V gene's germline CDR1 is SGDLS and CDR2 YYNGEE. The V segment lost 4 bases and the J segment 4 bases; nucleotides outside the gene matches: 5. CDR3 length: 14 residues. DNA for the CDR3: TGTGCCAGCAGCTCCCGGACAGGTTACAATGAGCAGTTCTTC. Translation gives CASSSRTGYNEQFF.

The CDR3: CASSLGFRGVADTQYF. DNA for the CDR3: TGTGCCAGCAGCTTGGGATTCCGGGGTGTGGCAGATACGCAGTATTTT. The chain uses TRBV5-6 and TRBJ2-3; D may be TRBD2 (5 bases). The CDR3 extends over 16 amino acids. Germline-derived CDR1 and CDR2 are SGHDT and YYEEEE. V was trimmed by 0 bases and J by 4 bases, leaving 15 bases between them.

The chain couples TRBV7-8 to TRBJ2-7; 8 nucleotides agree with TRBD2. The CDR3 runs to 13 residues. Germline values: CDR1 SGHVS, CDR2 FQNEAQ. V gave up 3 bases and J gave up 6 bases; unmatched junction bases: 4. CDR3 coding DNA: TGTGCCAGCAGCTTCGGGAGGGCCTCCGAGCAGTACTTC. Amino acids: CASSFGRASEQYF.

The chain recombines TRBV6-2 or TRBV6-3 with TRBJ1-2; a weak D match, TRBD1 (6 bases). Germline lookup yields CDR1 MNHEY and CDR2 SVGEGT. CDR3 size: 13 residues. V was trimmed by 6 bases and J by 2 bases, leaving 10 bases between them. CDR3 coding DNA: TGTGCCAGCAGCTCCGGACAGAACTATGGCTACACCTTC. Its translation: CASSSGQNYGYTF.

The chain combines TRBV7-3 with TRBJ2-7, with 7 bases lining up with TRBD1. Unmatched junction bases numbered 7, after V lost 5 bases and J lost 0 bases. The CDR3 length is 15 residues. Germline CDR1 SGHTA, CDR2 FQGTGA. This CDR3 reads CASSPDRATSYEQYF. CDR3 sequence (DNA): TGTGCCAGCAGCCCCGACAGGGCCACCTCCTACGAGCAGTACTTC.

The chain uses TRBV24-1 and TRBJ1-4, with 10 bases matching TRBD1. The CDR3 loop spans 16 amino acids. Per the germline V gene, CDR1 is KGHDR and CDR2 is SFDVKD. V gave up 4 bases and J gave up 8 bases; unmatched junction bases: 9. CDR3: CATSDTRDRGGEKLFF. The CDR3 coding sequence is TGTGCCACCAGTGACACAAGGGACAGGGGTGGCGAAAAACTGTTTTTT.